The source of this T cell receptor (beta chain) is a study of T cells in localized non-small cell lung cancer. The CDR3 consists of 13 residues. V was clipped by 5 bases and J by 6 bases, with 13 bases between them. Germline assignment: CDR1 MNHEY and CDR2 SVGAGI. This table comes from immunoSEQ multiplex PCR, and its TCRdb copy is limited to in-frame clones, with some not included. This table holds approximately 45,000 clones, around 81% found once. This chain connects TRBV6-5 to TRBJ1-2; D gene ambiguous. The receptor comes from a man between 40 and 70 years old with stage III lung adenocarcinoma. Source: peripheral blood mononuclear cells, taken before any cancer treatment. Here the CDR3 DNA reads TGTGCCAGCAGTCTTTGGGAGATACATGGCTACACCTTC. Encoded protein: CASSLWEIHGYTF.